This TCR beta chain stems from a study of Graves' ophthalmopathy and Graves' hyperthyroidism. This clonotype has ten or more counts. Its matching antigen is unknown. TCR beta CDR3 regions were amplified from RNA transcripts. Second-round multiplex PCR came after first-round RT-PCR with HTBI primers. TCRdb itself ran the multiplex PCR reads through MiXCR, one entry per CDR3 protein. The sample has just over 400,000 distinct CDR3 sequences; over 20% are singletons. Whole-study findings and limits: Detected in blood as well were most expanded thyroid clonotypes with frequency above 0.001.

Germline loops: CDR1 DFQATT, CDR2 SNEGSKA (reference sequence). V lost 1 base and J lost 4; bases outside the gene matches: 22. The CDR3 is 22 amino acids. The rearrangement links TRBV20-1 to TRBJ2-5; 15 nucleotides agree with TRBD2. This clonotype was obtained from a woman aged 18-30 years with stable Graves' hyperthyroidism. The sample comprised peripheral blood. The chain's CDR3 is CSARVLDGRTSGRALHPETQYF. CDR3 sequence (DNA): TGCAGTGCTAGAGTCCTAGACGGTAGGACTAGCGGGAGGGCCCTCCACCCAGAGACCCAGTACTTC.